The present TCR beta chain was sequenced within a study of shared clonotypes between healthy human individuals. The repertoire was sequenced with immunoSEQ multiplex PCR; TCRdb's copy has only in-frame clones and lacks some. Among about 2.2 million clones listed, approximately 92% were seen once. Germline CDR1 reads LNHDA; CDR2 reads SQIVND (reference sequence). The CDR3 covers 15 residues. Trimming took 3 bases from V and 2 from J, leaving 11 bases between them. The naive CD8 subset, CD45RO-negative cells positively selected for CCR7, excluded terminally differentiated effector memory CD45RA+ cells. The donors were adults (healthy and HIV-negative) with no recent acute infections or vaccinations.

The chain recombines TRBV19 with TRBJ1-5; a weak D match, TRBD1 (6 bases). The source of this sequence is a man aged 18 to 29 in good health. Some clones in this sample may be carry-over from other donors' samples. The specimen sequenced was naive CD8+ T cells from PBMCs. CDR3 sequence: CASSIWAGGNQPQHF. The CDR3 nucleotides are TGTGCCAGTAGTATTTGGGCAGGGGGCAATCAGCCCCAGCATTTT.